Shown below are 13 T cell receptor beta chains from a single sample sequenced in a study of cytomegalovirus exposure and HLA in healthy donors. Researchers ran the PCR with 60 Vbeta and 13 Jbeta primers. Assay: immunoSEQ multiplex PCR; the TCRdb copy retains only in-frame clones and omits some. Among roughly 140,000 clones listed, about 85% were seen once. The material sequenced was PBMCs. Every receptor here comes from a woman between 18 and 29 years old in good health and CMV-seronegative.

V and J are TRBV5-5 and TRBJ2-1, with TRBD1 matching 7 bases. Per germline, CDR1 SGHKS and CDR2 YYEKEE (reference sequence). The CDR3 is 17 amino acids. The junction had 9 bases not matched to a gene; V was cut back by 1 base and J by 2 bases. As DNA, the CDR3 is TGTGCCAGCAGCTTGTTCGGACAGGATGGCCCCTACAATGAGCAGTTCTTC. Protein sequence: CASSLFGQDGPYNEQFF.

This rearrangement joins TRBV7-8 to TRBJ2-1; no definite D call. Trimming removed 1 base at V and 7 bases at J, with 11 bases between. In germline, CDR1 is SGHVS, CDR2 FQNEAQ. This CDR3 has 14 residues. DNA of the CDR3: TGTGCCAGCAGCTTAGAACCGTTGCGGAATGAGCAGTTCTTC. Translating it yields CASSLEPLRNEQFF.

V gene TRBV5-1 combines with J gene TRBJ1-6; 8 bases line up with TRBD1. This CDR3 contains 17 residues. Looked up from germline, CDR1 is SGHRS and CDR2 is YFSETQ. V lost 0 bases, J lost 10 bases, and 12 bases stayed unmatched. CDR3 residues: CASSLASQDRGYSPLHF. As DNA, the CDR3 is TGCGCCAGCAGCTTGGCGTCACAAGACAGGGGTTACTCACCCCTCCACTTT.

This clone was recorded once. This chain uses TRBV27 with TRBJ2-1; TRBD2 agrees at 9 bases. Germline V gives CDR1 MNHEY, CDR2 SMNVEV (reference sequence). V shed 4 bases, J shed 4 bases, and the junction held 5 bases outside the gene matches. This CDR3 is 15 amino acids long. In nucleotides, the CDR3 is TGTGCCAGCAGTTCCCGACTAGCGGATTACAATGAGCAGTTCTTC. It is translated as CASSSRLADYNEQFF.

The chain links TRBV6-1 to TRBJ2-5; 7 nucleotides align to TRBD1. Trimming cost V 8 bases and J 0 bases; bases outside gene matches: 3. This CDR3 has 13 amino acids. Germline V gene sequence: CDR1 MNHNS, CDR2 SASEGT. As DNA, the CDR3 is TGTGCCAGCCTGGGACAGAACCAAGAGACCCAGTACTTC. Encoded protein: CASLGQNQETQYF.

The CDR3 here is CASSLENFGVQETQYF. The CDR3 bases are TGTGCCAGCAGCTTGGAAAATTTCGGGGTACAAGAGACCCAGTACTTC. This rearrangement joins TRBV5-8 to TRBJ2-5; a possible D gene is TRBD2 (5 bases). V was cut by 0 bases and J by 2 bases, with 14 bases left in between. The CDR3 is 16 amino acids. Germline CDR1 SGHTS, CDR2 YDEGEE. Using reference TRBV5-8 and TRBJ2-5 for the parts outside the CDR3, the full variable domain is EAGVTQSPTHLIKTRGQQATLRCSPISGHTSVYWYQQALGLGLQFLLWYDEGEERNRGNFPPRFSGRQFPNYSSELNVNALELEDSALYLCASSLENFGVQETQYFGPGTRLLVL.

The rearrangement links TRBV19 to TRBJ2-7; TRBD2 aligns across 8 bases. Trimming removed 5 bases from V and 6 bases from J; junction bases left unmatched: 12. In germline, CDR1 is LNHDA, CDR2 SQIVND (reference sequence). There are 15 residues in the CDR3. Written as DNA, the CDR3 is TGTGCCAGTAGTCCAGCCGGGACTAGTCAAGGCGAGCAGTACTTC. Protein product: CASSPAGTSQGEQYF.

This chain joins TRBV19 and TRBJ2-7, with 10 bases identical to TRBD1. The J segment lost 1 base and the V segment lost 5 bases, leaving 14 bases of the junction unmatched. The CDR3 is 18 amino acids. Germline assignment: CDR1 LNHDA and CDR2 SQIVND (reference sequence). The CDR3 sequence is CASSSSDAGDRGSYEQYF. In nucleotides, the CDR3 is TGTGCCAGTAGTTCCTCTGACGCCGGGGACAGGGGTTCCTACGAGCAGTACTTC.

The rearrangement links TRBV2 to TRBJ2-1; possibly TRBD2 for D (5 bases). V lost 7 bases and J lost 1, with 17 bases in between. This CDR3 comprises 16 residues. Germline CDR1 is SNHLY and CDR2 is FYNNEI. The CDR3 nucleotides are TGTGCCAGCACCCGGATGGCCGGCGGGTCCTACAATGAGCAGTTCTTC. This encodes CASTRMAGGSYNEQFF.

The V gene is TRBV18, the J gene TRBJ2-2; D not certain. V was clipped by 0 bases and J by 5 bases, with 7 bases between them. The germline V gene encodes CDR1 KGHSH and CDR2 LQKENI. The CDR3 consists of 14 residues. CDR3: CASSPPAVTGELFF. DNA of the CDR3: TGTGCCAGCTCACCACCAGCCGTGACCGGGGAGCTGTTTTTT.

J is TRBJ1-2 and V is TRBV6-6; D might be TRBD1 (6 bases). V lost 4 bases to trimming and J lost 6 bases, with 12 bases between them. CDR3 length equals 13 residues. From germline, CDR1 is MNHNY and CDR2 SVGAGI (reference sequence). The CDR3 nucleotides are TGTGCCAGCAGTTTAACAGGGATCCATGGCTACACCTTC. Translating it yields CASSLTGIHGYTF.

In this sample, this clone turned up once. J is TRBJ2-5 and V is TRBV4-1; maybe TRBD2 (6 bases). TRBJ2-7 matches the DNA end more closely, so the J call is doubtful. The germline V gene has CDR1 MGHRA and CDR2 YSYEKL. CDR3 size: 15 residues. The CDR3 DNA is TGCGCCAGCAGTCAGGTGACCGGGAGAGGGTCCGAGCAGTACTTC. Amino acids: CASSQVTGRGSEQYF.

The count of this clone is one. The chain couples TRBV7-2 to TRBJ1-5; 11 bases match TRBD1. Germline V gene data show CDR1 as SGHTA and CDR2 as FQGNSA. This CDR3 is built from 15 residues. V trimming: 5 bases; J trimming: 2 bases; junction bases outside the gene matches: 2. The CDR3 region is CASSQGQGGNQPQHF. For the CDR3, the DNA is TGTGCCAGCAGCCAGGGACAGGGGGGCAATCAGCCCCAGCATTTT.